Here is one T cell receptor beta chain with its context. RNA was extracted with the RNeasy kit, and a quantity of roughly 0.5 to 1 ug was reverse transcribed using random hexamers. TCR beta CDR3 was amplified by immunoSEQ covering 54 Vbeta and 13 Jbeta. TCRdb reprocessed the immunoSEQ multiplex PCR reads via MiXCR and lists one record per CDR3 protein. The table shows tens of thousands of distinct CDR3 sequences, with about 96% occurring only once. The CDR3 contains 15 residues. CDR1 ENHRY and CDR2 SYGVKD come from the germline V gene. With 2 bases removed from V and 8 bases from J, the gap between germline ends came to 18 bases. The data derive from a study of CD8 T cells in Susac syndrome.

The receptor was derived from a human donor with Susac syndrome. The specimen sequenced was CD8+ T cells from PBMCs. J is TRBJ1-1 and V is TRBV10-3; D may be TRBD1 (5 bases). The CDR3: CAISEPPGAVREAFF. The CDR3 DNA reads TGTGCCATCAGTGAGCCCCCTGGGGCGGTGAGAGAAGCTTTCTTT.